This T cell receptor (beta chain) was sequenced in a study of cytomegalovirus exposure and HLA in healthy donors. This CDR3 comprises 14 residues. Trimming took 2 bases from V and 4 from J, leaving 11 bases between them. Germline V gene lookup returns CDR1 SGDLS and CDR2 YYNGEE. Vbeta (60) and Jbeta (13) primers were used in the PCR. Here immunoSEQ multiplex PCR was the method, and the copy in TCRdb shows in-frame clones only, minus some. In the table there are roughly 190,000 clones, about three quarters of which are singletons. The sequencing input was PBMCs. This clonotype was sampled from a woman aged 40 to 49 in good health and CMV-seronegative. The chain recombines TRBV9 with TRBJ2-3, with D perhaps matching TRBD2 (6 bases). For the CDR3, the DNA is TGTGCCAGCAGCGTCGGGCTAGCGCCAGATACGCAGTATTTT. It translates to CASSVGLAPDTQYF.